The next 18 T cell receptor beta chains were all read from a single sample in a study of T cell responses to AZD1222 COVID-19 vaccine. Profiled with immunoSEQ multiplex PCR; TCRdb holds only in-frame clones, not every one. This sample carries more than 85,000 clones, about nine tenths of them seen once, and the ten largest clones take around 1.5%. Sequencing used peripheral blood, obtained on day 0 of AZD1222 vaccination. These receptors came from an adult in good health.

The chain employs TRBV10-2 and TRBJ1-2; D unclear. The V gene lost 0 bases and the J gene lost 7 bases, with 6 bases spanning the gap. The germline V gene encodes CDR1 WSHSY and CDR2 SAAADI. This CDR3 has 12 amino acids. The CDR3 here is CASSESSSGYTF. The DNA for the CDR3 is TGCGCCAGCAGTGAGTCATCCTCTGGCTACACCTTC.

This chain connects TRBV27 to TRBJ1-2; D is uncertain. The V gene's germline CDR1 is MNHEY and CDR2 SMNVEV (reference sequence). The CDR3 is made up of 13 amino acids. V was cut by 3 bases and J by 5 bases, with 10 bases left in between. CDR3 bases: TGTGCCAGCAGTTTTCGGGTGGGTTATGGCTACACCTTC. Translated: CASSFRVGYGYTF.

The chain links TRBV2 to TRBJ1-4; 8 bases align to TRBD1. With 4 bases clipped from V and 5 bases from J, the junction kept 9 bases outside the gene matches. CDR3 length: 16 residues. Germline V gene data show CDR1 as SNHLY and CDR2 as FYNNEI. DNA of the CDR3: TGTGCCAGCAGTGCGGTACAGGGGGACCAAAATGAAAAACTGTTTTTT. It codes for CASSAVQGDQNEKLFF. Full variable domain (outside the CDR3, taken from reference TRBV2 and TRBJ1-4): EPEVTQTPSHQVTQMGQEVILRCVPISNHLYFYWYRQILGQKVEFLVSFYNNEISEKSEIFDDQFSVERPDGSNFTLKIRSTKLEDSAMYFCASSAVQGDQNEKLFFGSGTQLSVL.

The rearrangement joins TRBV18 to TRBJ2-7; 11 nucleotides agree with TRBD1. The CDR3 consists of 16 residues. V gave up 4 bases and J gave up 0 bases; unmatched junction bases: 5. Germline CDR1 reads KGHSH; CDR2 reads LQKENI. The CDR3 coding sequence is TGTGCCAGCTCACTGACCGGGACAGGGGGCTCCTACGAGCAGTACTTC. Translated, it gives CASSLTGTGGSYEQYF.

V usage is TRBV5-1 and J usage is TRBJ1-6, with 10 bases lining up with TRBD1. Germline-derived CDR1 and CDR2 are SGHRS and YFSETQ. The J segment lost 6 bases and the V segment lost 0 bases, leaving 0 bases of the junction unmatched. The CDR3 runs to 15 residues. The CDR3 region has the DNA TGCGCCAGCAGCTTGGGGGACAGGGGTAATTCACCCCTCCACTTT. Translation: CASSLGDRGNSPLHF.

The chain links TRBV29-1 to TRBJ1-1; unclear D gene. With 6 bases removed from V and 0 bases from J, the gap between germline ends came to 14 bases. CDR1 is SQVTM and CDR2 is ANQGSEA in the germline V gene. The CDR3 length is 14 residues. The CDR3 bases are TGCAGCGTCGCCGACCGACGATTGAACACTGAAGCTTTCTTT. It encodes CSVADRRLNTEAFF.

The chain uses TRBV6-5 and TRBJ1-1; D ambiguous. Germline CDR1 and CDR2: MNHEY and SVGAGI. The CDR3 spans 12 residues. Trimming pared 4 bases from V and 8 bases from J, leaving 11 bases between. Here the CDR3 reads CASSSHGREAFF. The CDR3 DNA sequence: TGTGCCAGCAGTTCCCATGGGAGGGAAGCTTTCTTT.

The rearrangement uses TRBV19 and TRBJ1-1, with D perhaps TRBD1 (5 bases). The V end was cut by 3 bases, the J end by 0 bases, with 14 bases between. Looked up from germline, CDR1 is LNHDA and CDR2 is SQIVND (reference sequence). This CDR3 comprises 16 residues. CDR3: CASSIRREVMNTEAFF. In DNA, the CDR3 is TGTGCCAGTAGTATTCGCAGGGAGGTCATGAACACTGAAGCTTTCTTT.

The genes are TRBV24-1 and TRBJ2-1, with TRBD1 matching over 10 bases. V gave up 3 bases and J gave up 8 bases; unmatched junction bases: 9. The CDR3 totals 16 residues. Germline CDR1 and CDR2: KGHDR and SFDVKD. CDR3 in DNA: TGTGCCACCAGTGATACCCCGGGACAGGGGAGCGATGAGCAGTTCTTC. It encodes CATSDTPGQGSDEQFF.

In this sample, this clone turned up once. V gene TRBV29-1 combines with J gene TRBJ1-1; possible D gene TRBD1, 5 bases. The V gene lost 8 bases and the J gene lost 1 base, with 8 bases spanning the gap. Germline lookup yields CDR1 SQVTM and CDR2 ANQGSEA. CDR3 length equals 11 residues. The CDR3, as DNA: TGCAGCTCAGGGAGGAACACTGAAGCTTTCTTT. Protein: CSSGRNTEAFF.

This CDR3 is CASSLSYLGVSGANVLTF. The CDR3 DNA reads TGTGCCAGCAGTTTATCATACCTCGGGGTATCAGGGGCCAACGTCCTGACTTTC. V is TRBV27 and J is TRBJ2-6, with a possible D match to TRBD2 (5 bases). CDR1 is MNHEY, CDR2 SMNVEV, per germline (reference sequence). V lost 0 bases and J 4 bases, leaving 16 bases between the germline ends. CDR3 size: 18 residues.

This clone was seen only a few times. The CDR3 loop is CASSLGGAPRQPQHF. The CDR3 nucleotides are TGCGCCAGCAGCTTGGGGGGGGCGCCTAGACAGCCCCAGCATTTT. This chain links TRBV5-1 with TRBJ1-5; TRBD1 is a possible D gene (6 bases). V shed 0 bases and J shed 7 bases, with 14 bases lying between them. CDR1 SGHRS and CDR2 YFSETQ come from the germline V gene. The CDR3 has 15 residues.

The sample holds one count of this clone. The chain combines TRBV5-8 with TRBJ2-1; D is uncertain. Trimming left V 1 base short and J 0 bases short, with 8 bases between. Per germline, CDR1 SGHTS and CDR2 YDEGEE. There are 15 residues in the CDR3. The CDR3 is CASSLIASSYNEQFF. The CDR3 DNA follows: TGTGCCAGCAGCTTGATCGCTAGCTCCTACAATGAGCAGTTCTTC. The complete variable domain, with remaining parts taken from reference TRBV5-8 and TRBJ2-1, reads EAGVTQSPTHLIKTRGQQATLRCSPISGHTSVYWYQQALGLGLQFLLWYDEGEERNRGNFPPRFSGRQFPNYSSELNVNALELEDSALYLCASSLIASSYNEQFFGPGTRLTVL.

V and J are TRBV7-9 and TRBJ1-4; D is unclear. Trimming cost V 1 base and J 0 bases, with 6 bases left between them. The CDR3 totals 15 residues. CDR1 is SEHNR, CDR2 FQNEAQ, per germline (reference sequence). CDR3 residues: CASSLGLATNEKLFF. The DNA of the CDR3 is TGTGCCAGCAGCTTAGGCCTCGCAACTAATGAAAAACTGTTTTTT.

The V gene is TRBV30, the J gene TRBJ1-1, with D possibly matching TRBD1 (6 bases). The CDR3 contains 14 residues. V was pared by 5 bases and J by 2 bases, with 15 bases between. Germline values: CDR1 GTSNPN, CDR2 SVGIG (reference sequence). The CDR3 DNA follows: TGTGCCTGGTCACGGGACATCCTTAACACTGAAGCTTTCTTT. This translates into CAWSRDILNTEAFF.

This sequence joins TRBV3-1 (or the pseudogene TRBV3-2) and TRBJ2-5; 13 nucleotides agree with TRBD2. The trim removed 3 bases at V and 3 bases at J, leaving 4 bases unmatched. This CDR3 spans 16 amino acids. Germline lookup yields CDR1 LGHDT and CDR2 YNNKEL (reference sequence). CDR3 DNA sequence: TGTGCCAGCAGCCACCCCGGACTAGCGGGAGAAGAGACCCAGTACTTC. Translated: CASSHPGLAGEETQYF.

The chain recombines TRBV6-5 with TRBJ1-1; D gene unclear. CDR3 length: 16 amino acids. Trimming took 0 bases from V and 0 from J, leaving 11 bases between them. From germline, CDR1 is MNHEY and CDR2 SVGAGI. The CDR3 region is CASSYSRVGMNTEAFF. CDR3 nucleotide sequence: TGTGCCAGCAGTTACTCGAGGGTAGGGATGAACACTGAAGCTTTCTTT.

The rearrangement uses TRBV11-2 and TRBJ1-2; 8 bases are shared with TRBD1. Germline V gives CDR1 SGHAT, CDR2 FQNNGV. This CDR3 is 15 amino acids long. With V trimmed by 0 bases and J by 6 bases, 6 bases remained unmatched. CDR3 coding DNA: TGTGCCAGCAGCTTAGAACAGGGGGTAGTGGATGGCTACACCTTC. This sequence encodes CASSLEQGVVDGYTF.